What follows are 22 T cell receptor beta chains derived from one specimen sequenced in a study of Graves' ophthalmopathy and Graves' hyperthyroidism. The TCR beta CDR3 regions underwent amplification from RNA transcripts. Second-round multiplex PCR came after first-round RT-PCR with HTBI primers. TCRdb passed the multiplex PCR reads through MiXCR, listing each CDR3 protein once. The profile shows 350,000 or so distinct CDR3 sequences, 17% of them singletons. The sample taken for sequencing was peripheral blood. Receptors originate from an adult man with Graves' ophthalmopathy.

This clonotype has ten or more counts. The chain joins TRBV20-1 to TRBJ1-1; possibly TRBD1 for D (6 bases). This CDR3 is 15 amino acids long. Trimming removed 3 bases from V and 5 bases from J, with 19 bases in between. From germline, CDR1 is DFQATT and CDR2 SNEGSKA (reference sequence). The CDR3 sequence: CSARLPGDSGTEAFF. The CDR3 DNA follows: TGCAGTGCTAGGCTTCCAGGGGACTCGGGGACTGAAGCTTTCTTT.

This clonotype was recorded many times. The gene calls are TRBV9 and TRBJ2-5; 9 bases are a match to TRBD2. CDR3 length: 15 amino acids. The germline V gene encodes CDR1 SGDLS and CDR2 YYNGEE. V trimming: 4 bases; J trimming: 5 bases; junction bases outside the gene matches: 9. This CDR3 reads CASSSQAGGSETQYF. In nucleotides, the CDR3 is TGTGCCAGCAGCTCCCAGGCGGGAGGGTCTGAGACCCAGTACTTC.

V is TRBV27 and J is TRBJ2-2; no definite D call. From germline, CDR1 is MNHEY and CDR2 SMNVEV (reference sequence). Trimming removed 0 bases at V and 5 bases at J, with 10 bases between. There are 15 residues in the CDR3. The CDR3 DNA reads as TGTGCCAGCAGTTTATCGTCTCCCACGACCGGGGAGCTGTTTTTT. As protein: CASSLSSPTTGELFF.

This clonotype was detected ten times or more. In DNA form, the CDR3 reads TGTGCCAGTAGTATCCGGCGGGACCTGCCAGTGTTAACCTTC. Translation: CASSIRRDLPVLTF. The chain is built from TRBV19 and TRBJ1-2; TRBD1 is a possible D gene (5 bases). Germline CDR1 is LNHDA and CDR2 is SQIVND (reference sequence). The CDR3 runs to 14 residues. Trimming pared 3 bases from V and 14 bases from J, leaving 22 bases between.

The chain joins TRBV7-8 to TRBJ2-7; D gene uncertain. The CDR3 extends over 12 amino acids. CDR1 and CDR2 (germline): SGHVS, FQNEAQ. Trimming took 4 bases from V and 5 from J, leaving 9 bases between them. For the CDR3, the DNA is TGTGCCAGCAGCTCTGGGTTCAACGAGCAGTACTTC. Translating gives CASSSGFNEQYF.

Only a few counts were recorded for this clonotype. The rearrangement joins TRBV7-2 to TRBJ1-6, with D perhaps matching TRBD1 (6 bases). This CDR3 contains 13 residues. V was trimmed by 5 bases and J by 17 bases, leaving 19 bases between them. The germline V gene has CDR1 SGHTA and CDR2 FQGNSA. The CDR3 spells CASSLDVRGPIHF. The CDR3 DNA sequence: TGTGCCAGCAGCCTAGACGTCCGGGGGCCCATCCACTTT.

In this sample, this clonotype turned up a few times. The chain joins TRBV15 to TRBJ2-5; TRBD2 aligns across 7 bases. CDR1 is LNHNV and CDR2 is YYDKDF in the germline V gene (reference sequence). The CDR3 runs 13 residues. The J segment lost 1 base and the V segment lost 5 bases, leaving 1 base of the junction unmatched. CDR3 sequence (DNA): TGTGCCACCAGCCTAGCGGTCCAAGAGACCCAGTACTTC. The encoded protein is CATSLAVQETQYF. Variable domain in full (rest from reference TRBV15 and TRBJ2-5): DAMVIQNPRYQVTQFGKPVTLSCSQTLNHNVMYWYQQKSSQAPKLLFHYYDKDFNNEADTPDNFQSRRPNTSFCFLDIRSPGLGDTAMYLCATSLAVQETQYFGPGTRLLVL.

The sample holds many counts of this clonotype. The chain has TRBV7-8 and TRBJ2-5, with 8 bases lining up with TRBD1. In germline, CDR1 is SGHVS, CDR2 FQNEAQ. Unmatched junction bases numbered 11, after V lost 7 bases and J lost 4 bases. The CDR3 has 15 residues. The CDR3 sequence: CASTLVTGARETQYF. The CDR3 region has the DNA TGTGCCAGCACCCTAGTGACAGGGGCGCGAGAGACCCAGTACTTC.

This clonotype was seen ten or more times. The V and J genes are TRBV20-1 and TRBJ2-2; tentative D call: TRBD1 (5 bases). The CDR3 totals 15 residues. Trimming removed 6 bases at V and 8 bases at J, with 22 bases between. Germline CDR1 and CDR2: DFQATT and SNEGSKA (reference sequence). DNA of the CDR3: TGCAGTGCCCACCCAGGAGACCAGGGCTCGGGGGAGCTGTTTTTT. This codes for CSAHPGDQGSGELFF.

This clonotype was seen repeatedly, ten times or more. The chain uses TRBV29-1 and TRBJ2-4; unclear D gene. The CDR3 is made up of 13 amino acids. Looked up from germline, CDR1 is SQVTM and CDR2 is ANQGSEA. The CDR3 DNA follows: TGCAGGGCGGATGTCGCGGCCAAAAACATTCAGTACTTC. This sequence encodes CRADVAAKNIQYF.

In its sample, this clonotype was seen many times. This rearrangement joins TRBV6-5 to TRBJ1-6; the D is unclear. The V end was cut by 7 bases, the J end by 5 bases, with 12 bases between. The V gene's germline CDR1 is MNHEY and CDR2 SVGAGI. The CDR3 sequence is 14 residues long. CDR3 sequence (DNA): TGTGCCAGCAAGGGAGAACGGGATAATTCACCCCTCCACTTT. It yields the protein CASKGERDNSPLHF.

This clonotype was counted at least ten times. This sequence joins TRBV4-2 and TRBJ2-7, with 9 bases identical to TRBD2. Per the germline V gene, CDR1 is LGHNA and CDR2 is YNFKEQ. The V segment lost 3 bases and the J segment 4 bases; nucleotides outside the gene matches: 7. The CDR3 runs to 15 residues. CDR3 region: CASSHLSSGEYEQYF. Written as DNA, the CDR3 is TGTGCCAGCAGCCACTTGTCTAGCGGGGAGTACGAGCAGTACTTC.

The chain uses TRBV20-1 and TRBJ2-7, with D perhaps TRBD1 (6 bases). The CDR3 runs to 15 residues. Trimming removed 0 bases from V and 2 bases from J, with 14 bases in between. Germline CDR1 reads DFQATT; CDR2 reads SNEGSKA (reference sequence). The CDR3 DNA is TGCAGTGCTAGAGAAACAGGGAAACCGACCTACGAGCAGTACTTC. Translating it yields CSARETGKPTYEQYF.

This clonotype was seen ten or more times. This chain links TRBV14 with TRBJ2-7; the D is unclear. Looked up from germline, CDR1 is SGHDN and CDR2 is FVKESK. Trimming took 1 base from V and 0 from J, leaving 10 bases between them. CDR3 size: 15 residues. The CDR3 sequence is CASSQVTAPSYEQYF. CDR3 coding DNA: TGTGCCAGCAGCCAAGTCACGGCGCCCTCCTACGAGCAGTACTTC.

This clonotype was seen at least ten times. The rearrangement links TRBV29-1 to TRBJ2-2, with no clear D. CDR1 and CDR2 (germline): SQVTM, ANQGSEA. V was cut by 4 bases and J by 1 base, with 10 bases left in between. This CDR3 contains 14 residues. DNA of the CDR3: TGCAGCGTTGTGGGTGACGGGAACACCGGGGAGCTGTTTTTT. It encodes CSVVGDGNTGELFF.

This chain uses TRBV6-1 with TRBJ1-2, with D unclear. Germline lookup yields CDR1 MNHNS and CDR2 SASEGT. V shed 6 bases and J shed 2 bases, with 19 bases lying between them. This CDR3 comprises 16 residues. In DNA, the CDR3 is TGTGCCAGCAGCCTCACCCGAGCCGTGGGCAACTATGGCTACACCTTC. Residues: CASSLTRAVGNYGYTF.

This clonotype was counted at least ten times. V is TRBV11-2 and J is TRBJ1-2; 8 bases agree with TRBD1. The CDR3 has 13 residues. The V gene's germline CDR1 is SGHAT and CDR2 FQNNGV. Unmatched junction bases numbered 3, after V lost 3 bases and J lost 6 bases. In DNA form, the CDR3 reads TGTGCCAGCAGCTTGGACAGGGAGGATGGCTACACCTTC. It is translated as CASSLDREDGYTF. The full variable domain, with the rest looked up from reference TRBV11-2 and TRBJ1-2, is EAGVAQSPRYKIIEKRQSVAFWCNPISGHATLYWYQQILGQGPKLLIQFQNNGVVDDSQLPKDRFSAERLKGVDSTLKIQPAKLEDSAVYLCASSLDREDGYTFGSGTRLTVV.

This clonotype was recorded at least ten times. The chain joins TRBV29-1 to TRBJ2-5; 10 nucleotides agree with TRBD2. Trimming at V came to 4 bases and at J to 5 bases, leaving 7 bases not matched to a gene. The CDR3 contains 14 residues. Germline CDR1 reads SQVTM; CDR2 reads ANQGSEA. The CDR3 DNA reads TGCAGCGTTGGCCTAGCGGGAGAGGAGGAGACCCAGTACTTC. It translates to CSVGLAGEEETQYF.

The sample holds many counts of this clonotype. The genes are TRBV27 and TRBJ2-5; 14 positions agree with TRBD2. The CDR3 has 17 residues. Germline V lookup: CDR1 MNHEY, CDR2 SMNVEV (reference sequence). Trimming took 6 bases from V and 5 from J; bases not matched to a gene: 11. The CDR3 bases are TGTGCCAGCAGCCCCCCAGGGACTAGCGGGAGAATTGAGACCCAGTACTTC. Translated, it gives CASSPPGTSGRIETQYF.

This clonotype was found many times. The rearrangement uses TRBV3-1 and TRBJ1-6, with D perhaps TRBD1 (6 bases). V was trimmed by 4 bases and J by 7 bases, leaving 20 bases between them. Per germline, CDR1 LGHDT and CDR2 YNNKEL (reference sequence). The CDR3 runs 17 residues. CDR3 in DNA: TGTGCCAGCAGCCTCGGACAGCCCGGCAGGGTGAATTCACCCCTCCACTTT. Amino acid sequence: CASSLGQPGRVNSPLHF.

This clonotype was observed at least ten times. The V call is TRBV6-2 or TRBV6-3, the J call TRBJ2-7; D is unresolved. Per the germline V gene, CDR1 is MNHEY and CDR2 is SVGEGT. V shed 6 bases and J shed 3 bases, with 6 bases lying between them. CDR3 length: 11 residues. In DNA, the CDR3 is TGTGCCAGCAGCGCGATCTACGAGCAGTACTTC. Protein sequence: CASSAIYEQYF.

At least ten counts were recorded for this clonotype. V and J are TRBV5-6 and TRBJ1-6, with D unresolved. V gave up 4 bases and J gave up 9 bases, with 8 bases separating them. CDR1 and CDR2 from the germline V gene are SGHDT and YYEEEE. This CDR3 is built from 12 residues. CDR3 amino acids: CASSPGVSPLHF. The DNA of the CDR3 is TGTGCCAGCAGCCCAGGCGTTTCACCCCTCCACTTT. The complete variable domain, with remaining parts taken from reference TRBV5-6 and TRBJ1-6, reads DAGVTQSPTHLIKTRGQQVTLRCSPKSGHDTVSWYQQALGQGPQFIFQYYEEEERQRGNFPDRFSGHQFPNYSSELNVNALLLGDSALYLCASSPGVSPLHFGNGTRLTVT.